This TCR beta chain comes out of a study of shared clonotypes between healthy human individuals. Study-level background: Researchers assigned three CD4 naive, three CD4 memory, two CD8 naive and one CD8 memory plate to each donor. Study findings and constraints: Among the subsets, naive ones generally showed larger estimated richness than memory ones.

The CDR3 contains 13 residues. V lost 3 bases and J lost 4, with 8 bases in between. Germline V lookup: CDR1 SGHTA, CDR2 FQGTGA. Notes on this clone: Its specificity is unknown. Other nucleotide sequences from this sample produce the same CDR3.

Within Nashville, Tennessee resided all donors, each a Caucasian adult. The assay was immunoSEQ multiplex PCR, and TCRdb's table has in-frame clones only and misses some. The sample includes 2.3 million or so clones, approximately 93% of them seen just once. V and J are TRBV7-3 and TRBJ2-3; D gene unclear. The sample was naive CD4+ T cells from PBMCs. The sample's subset: CD45RA+ positively selected. This TCR derives from a man aged 18 to 35 in good health. Some clones in this sample may be carry-over from other donors' samples. In nucleotides, the CDR3 is TGTGCCAGCAGCTTGCGTGGCGCAGATACGCAGTATTTT. Amino acid sequence: CASSLRGADTQYF.